Listed below are T cell receptor beta chains from one sample, sequenced in a study of blood T cell repertoires in COVID-19. Assay used: immunoSEQ multiplex PCR; TCRdb lists only in-frame clones, some missing. Seen here are approximately 140,000 clones, roughly 82% observed once, and the top ten hold 10% to 15%. The sample taken for sequencing was peripheral blood. The receptor set was obtained from a man older than 75 with acute or convalescent COVID-19. Each CDR3 is given with its conserved first and last residue. The D gene is left open where the match is weak. Size values are once, few and many counts, or a class for expanded clones, and some rows have none.

clone size	V gene	J gene	D gene	CDR3 DNA	CDR3 protein
.	TRBV28	TRBJ2-2	.	TGTGCCAGCAGTTCGGGGGGGGAGCTGTTTTTT	CASSSGGELFF
.	TRBV7-9	TRBJ1-1	.	TGTGCCAGCAGCTTAGTGTTGTCAGGATCTGAAGCTTTCTTT	CASSLVLSGSEAFF
.	TRBV7-2	TRBJ2-7	TRBD2	TGTGCCAGCAGCCCGGGGGGGGGCCTCTACGAGCAGTACTTC	CASSPGGGLYEQYF
.	TRBV7-8	TRBJ1-1	TRBD1	TGTGCCAGCAGCTTCCAAGCGGACAGGGGCACTGAAGCTTTCTTT	CASSFQADRGTEAFF
.	TRBV20-1	TRBJ2-3	.	TGCAGTGCTGGAGCATCAGATACGCAGTATTTT	CSAGASDTQYF
.	TRBV6-2/TRBV6-3	TRBJ1-1	TRBD1	TGTGCCAGCAGTTACACAACTGGACAGGCTTGGGTGAACACTGAAGCTTTCTTT	CASSYTTGQAWVNTEAFF
.	TRBV18	TRBJ1-5	.	TGTGCCAGCTCACCTTCAGGGTCGGGTCAGCCCCAGCATTTT	CASSPSGSGQPQHF
.	TRBV6-5	TRBJ2-7	.	TGTGCCAGCAGTTACAGTGGGAGCCCGTACGAGCAGTACTTC	CASSYSGSPYEQYF
few	TRBV10-1	TRBJ1-6	TRBD1	TGCGCCCGACAGGGTCCCCCCCTCCACTTT	CARQGPPLHF
.	TRBV9	TRBJ2-3	.	TGTGCCAGCAGCGTATTTCCCTCGACAGATACGCAGTATTTT	CASSVFPSTDTQYF
.	TRBV30	TRBJ2-2	.	TGTGCCTGGAGCGACGGGGGACAGTACGCCGGGGAGCTGTTTTTT	CAWSDGGQYAGELFF
.	TRBV10-3	TRBJ2-3	TRBD1	TGTGCCTCCCTGGACAGGGGGCTCATCGGGAGCACAGATACGCAGTATTTT	CASLDRGLIGSTDTQYF
.	TRBV7-2	TRBJ2-7	TRBD1	TGTGCCAGCAGTTTCGCAACAGGGGGCGACGAGCAGTACTTC	CASSFATGGDEQYF
.	TRBV7-2	TRBJ1-2	.	TGTGCCAGCAGCCCGGAGGTGGGGGCTCCCTATGGCTACACCTTC	CASSPEVGAPYGYTF
.	TRBV19	TRBJ2-7	TRBD1	TGTGCCAGTAGTATGGGGACAGATAGCTACGAGCAGTACTTC	CASSMGTDSYEQYF
few	TRBV4-1	TRBJ1-6	TRBD1	TGCGCCAGCAGCCAAACCGGACAGGGCAATTCACCCCTCCACTTT	CASSQTGQGNSPLHF
.	TRBV6-6	TRBJ1-2	TRBD1	TGTGCCGGACAGACAGGGGAGAGTAACTATGGCTACACCTTC	CAGQTGESNYGYTF